This T cell receptor beta chain was sequenced in a study of shared clonotypes between healthy human individuals (dated by TCRdb to the early 2020s). Regarding the study in general: Three men and two women, aged 18 to 49 years, made up the cohort. For each donor, CD4 naive and CD4 memory were each given three plates, CD8 naive was given two plates, and CD8 memory was given one plate. Leukapheresis yielded between about 0.8 and 9.5 billion PBMCs per donor. Libraries were prepared and TCR repertoires were sequenced by different laboratories using diverse techniques, in order to increase sequencing depth and limit assay-specific biases. To estimate repertoire size and how much clonotypes are shared between individuals, the study performed deep sequencing of blood TCR repertoires from a handful of healthy adults.

This clone was detected once. Which antigen it targets is not known. No much larger clone exists at a distance of one base, and base qualities are not known. At the DNA level, this CDR3 is encoded by other sequences in the same sample as well. Here is what the overall study found, with its caveats: Even with the large sequencing depth, rarefaction of the sorted-subset datasets indicated that sequencing was incomplete. When a handful of donors were compared, the shared fraction of clonotypes was about 5.2% for naive CD4, more than 3% for naive CD8, roughly 2.3% for memory CD4, and roughly 0.43% for memory CD8. Compared with non-shared clonotypes, clonotypes shared by all four sorted-subset donors had higher generation probabilities. Because the study included only a small number of donors, the genetic and exposure-history diversity represented was limited. Sampling was limited to blood, and TCR repertoires in tissue likely differ from TCR repertoires in blood. Based on pairwise subsampling, the degree of clonotype sharing among donors was expected to be affected by sequencing depth. Naive subsets generally had larger estimated clonotype richness than memory subsets.

TCR CDR3 regions were amplified from genomic DNA by multiplex PCR using the deep immunoSEQ assay. Extracted genomic DNA from each cell subset was spread evenly across all wells of several immunoSEQ 96-well plates, with each plate serving as a replicate. For sorted subsets, about 200 ng genomic DNA, equal to about 30,000 T cell genomes, was loaded into each replicate PCR. The purified libraries were quantified using a Qubit 3.0 fluorometer, sized with a Bioanalyzer 2100, and then quantified again using the KAPA Library Quantification kit. Every immunoSEQ 96-well plate was sequenced on a separate single-read 150-cycle Illumina NextSeq 550 flow cell. The paper's processing steps were these. Because the immunoSEQ output held only junctional sequences and lacked quality scores, the filtering could not match the filtering applied to full-length reads. Sequences were annotated with PyIR, a Python wrapper for IgBLAST v1.9, and V/J genes and CDR3 were assigned using IMGT germline references. Any read was removed if the V/J assignment was weak (E-value above 1e-6), the CDR3 was missing, or the read contained stop codons, out-of-frame junctions, or ambiguous translated residues. A V3J clonotype was defined by an identical inferred V gene, J gene, and CDR3 amino acid sequence. To compute the percentage overlap between repertoires, the number of shared unique clonotypes was divided by the size of the smaller repertoire. Richness of each repertoire was evaluated using RTK rarefaction, the Chao1 estimator, and Recon v2.1 estimates of unobserved clonotypes. Generation probabilities were computed with OLGA for all TCRbeta clonotypes obtained by the gDNA method from a handful of donors. In its TCRdb copy, this immuneACCESS table keeps in-frame sequences only and misses some clones. Where compared with another copy, unresolved V genes explain less than half of these, and the others have no known cause. D and trimming come from the DNA, and the V and J calls and clone size come from that table. Recorded for this sample are 500,000 to 700,000 clones; around 96% of them occurred a single time. About 0.11% of the sample is taken by the ten largest.

CD8 naive samples were obtained by positive selection for CCR7 among CD45RO-negative cells, yielding a CD45RA+CCR7+ population from which TemRA cells were excluded. The donors were healthy, HIV-negative adults who had no recently reported acute infections or vaccinations. Only Caucasian adults living in Nashville, Tennessee, USA were represented among the donors. Blood was obtained by leukapheresis, after which PBMCs were separated by Ficoll-Histopaque density gradient centrifugation and cryopreserved in liquid nitrogen vapor phase. Analytical flow cytometry was used to check the purity and quantity of each magnetically sorted T cell population. Genomic DNA was isolated from each sorted fraction and quantified by UV absorbance on a Nanodrop 2000c. Reading the germline V gene gives CDR1 SQVTM and CDR2 ANQGSEA. The cysteine opens and the phenylalanine closes a CDR3 of 11 amino acids. CDR3 DNA only is kept here, 33 bases in frame from base 1. Trimming takes 4 bases from V and 4 bases from J, and the germline ends sit 8 bases apart.

The receptor was derived from a woman in her twenties or thirties in good health. The sample comprised naive CD8+ T cells sorted from blood. Sample cell subset or site, as interpreted from the label and publication: CD45RA+CCR7+. Recombination linked TRBV29-1 to TRBJ2-7; the D gene identity is not certain. CDR3 region: CSVGGGYEQYF. The nucleotides read TGCAGCGTTGGGGGTGGGTACGAGCAGTACTTC.